The following is a T cell receptor (beta chain) sequence with its context. The entry originates in a study of blood T cell repertoires in COVID-19. Study background: Donors in the United States, Italy and Spain gave samples during acute or convalescent COVID-19.

The table came from immunoSEQ multiplex PCR; TCRdb's copy has only in-frame clones and leaves some out. The sample holds about 150,000 clones, 78% seen once. Per the germline V gene, CDR1 is SGHRS and CDR2 is YFSETQ. The CDR3 has 13 amino acids. Between the trimmed V and J ends, which lost 4 bases and 5 bases, there was a span of 12 bases. This clonotype was obtained from an elderly man with acute or convalescent COVID-19. This chain connects TRBV5-1 to TRBJ1-2; D is perhaps TRBD1 (5 bases). Sample: peripheral blood. CDR3 loop: CASSQTDIYGYTF. CDR3 sequence (DNA): TGCGCCAGCAGCCAAACGGACATTTATGGCTACACCTTC.